Below are 6 T cell receptor beta chains sequenced from a single sample in a study of shared clonotypes between healthy human individuals (TCRdb year 2020). The library was prepared using the immunoSEQ multiplex PCR assay. TCRdb retrieved this table from immuneACCESS and kept in-frame rearrangements only. Not all clones are present; in checked studies, unresolved V genes account for under half, and no reason is known for the remainder. The sample includes approximately 1.5 million clones, with roughly 98% observed a single time. Of the sample, around 0.47% falls within the top ten clones. The specimen sequenced was naive CD4+ T cells sorted from blood. The cell subset or site label here, explained by the study, means: CD45RA+ positively selected. The receptors shown here come from a man aged 30 to 39 in good health.

The chain combines TRBV27 with TRBJ2-7; D is perhaps TRBD1 (6 bases). The CDR3 length is 15 residues. From germline, CDR1 is MNHEY and CDR2 SMNVEV (reference sequence). The ends were cut back, 1 base at V and 3 bases at J, with 13 bases in the middle. The CDR3 loop reads CASSLLGQGLYEQYF. Here the CDR3 DNA reads TGTGCCAGCAGTTTATTGGGGCAGGGGCTCTACGAGCAGTACTTC.

This chain uses TRBV7-8 with TRBJ2-7, with D tentatively TRBD1 (6 bases). Trimming left V 8 bases short and J 4 bases short, with 21 bases between. The CDR3 consists of 15 residues. Looked up from germline, CDR1 is SGHVS and CDR2 is FQNEAQ. CDR3 amino acids: CASAEQGKVPYEQYF. CDR3 in DNA: TGTGCCAGCGCAGAACAGGGAAAGGTGCCGTACGAGCAGTACTTC.

This rearrangement joins TRBV5-6 to TRBJ1-5; 9 bases line up with TRBD1. The CDR3 is made up of 16 amino acids. V gave up 2 bases and J gave up 3 bases; unmatched junction bases: 6. Per germline, CDR1 SGHDT and CDR2 YYEEEE. CDR3 amino acids: CASSFKRTGDNQPQHF. For the CDR3, the DNA is TGTGCCAGCAGCTTTAAAAGGACAGGGGACAATCAGCCCCAGCATTTT.

This chain joins TRBV5-1 and TRBJ2-2, with D perhaps matching TRBD2 (6 bases). The length of the CDR3 is 15 residues. The V gene lost 1 base and the J gene lost 3 bases, with 10 bases spanning the gap. CDR1 is SGHRS and CDR2 is YFSETQ in the germline V gene. The CDR3 spells CASSLISGDTGELFF. As DNA, the CDR3 is TGCGCCAGCAGCTTGATTTCGGGGGACACCGGGGAGCTGTTTTTT.

The chain employs TRBV19 and TRBJ1-1; the D gene is possibly TRBD1 (5 bases). In germline, CDR1 is LNHDA, CDR2 SQIVND (reference sequence). The CDR3 has 17 amino acids. V was shortened by 4 bases and J by 0 bases, with 18 bases between the two germline ends. The CDR3 reads CASSNPPGTIMNTEAFF. Here the CDR3 DNA reads TGTGCCAGTAGTAACCCCCCGGGGACCATCATGAACACTGAAGCTTTCTTT.

This chain uses TRBV7-9 with TRBJ1-1; D might be TRBD1 (5 bases). Germline V lookup: CDR1 SEHNR, CDR2 FQNEAQ (reference sequence). V gave up 5 bases and J gave up 4 bases, with 20 bases separating them. The CDR3 has 16 residues. This chain's CDR3 is CASSEQIRGTGTEAFF. Written as DNA, the CDR3 is TGTGCCAGCAGCGAGCAGATACGGGGCACTGGCACTGAAGCTTTCTTT.